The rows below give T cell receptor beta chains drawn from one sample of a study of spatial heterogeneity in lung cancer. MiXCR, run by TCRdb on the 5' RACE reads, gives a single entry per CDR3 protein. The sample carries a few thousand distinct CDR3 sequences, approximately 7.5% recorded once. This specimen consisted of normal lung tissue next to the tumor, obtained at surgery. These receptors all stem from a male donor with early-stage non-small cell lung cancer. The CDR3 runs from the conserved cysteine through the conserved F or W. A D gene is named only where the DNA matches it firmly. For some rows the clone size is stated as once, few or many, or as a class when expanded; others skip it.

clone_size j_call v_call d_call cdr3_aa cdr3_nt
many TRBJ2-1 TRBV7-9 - CASSHRDHGGSYNEQFF TGTGCCAGCAGCCATAGGGACCACGGGGGTTCCTACAATGAGCAGTTCTTC
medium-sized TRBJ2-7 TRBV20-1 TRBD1 CSASGTGPYEQYF TGCAGTGCCTCCGGGACAGGGCCCTACGAGCAGTACTTC
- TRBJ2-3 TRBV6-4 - CASSEGPTSTDTQYF TGTGCCAGCAGTGAGGGACCTACTAGCACAGATACGCAGTATTTT
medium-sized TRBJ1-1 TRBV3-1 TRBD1 CASSQERTGREAFF TGTGCCAGCAGCCAAGAACGGACAGGGAGAGAAGCTTTCTTT
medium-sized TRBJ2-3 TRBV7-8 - CASSHTAMGPDTQYF TGTGCCAGCAGCCATACGGCGATGGGCCCAGATACGCAGTATTTT
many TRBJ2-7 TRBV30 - CAWSLDYEQYF TGTGCCTGGAGTCTAGATTACGAGCAGTACTTC
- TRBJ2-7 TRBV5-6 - CASSLEGFSYEQYF TGTGCCAGCAGCTTGGAAGGTTTCTCCTACGAGCAGTACTTC
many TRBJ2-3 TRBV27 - CASKPLGTDTQYF TGTGCCAGCAAACCCCTGGGGACAGATACGCAGTATTTT
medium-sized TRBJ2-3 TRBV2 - CASSDLIARTDTQYF TGTGCCAGCAGTGATTTGATAGCTCGCACAGATACGCAGTATTTT
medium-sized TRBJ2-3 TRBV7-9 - CASSPPPSTDTQYF TGTGCCAGCAGTCCGCCGCCCTCCACAGATACGCAGTATTTT
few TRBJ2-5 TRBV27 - CASWQFQETQYF TGTGCCAGCTGGCAATTCCAAGAGACCCAGTACTTC
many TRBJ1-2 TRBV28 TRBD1 CASSLVAAGGSGYTF TGTGCCAGCAGTTTAGTTGCGGCAGGGGGTAGTGGCTACACCTTC
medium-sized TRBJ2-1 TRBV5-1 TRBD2 CASSLGRGRGDEQFF TGCGCCAGCAGCTTGGGTCGCGGGAGAGGCGATGAGCAGTTCTTC
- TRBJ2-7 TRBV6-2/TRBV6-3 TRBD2 CASSRGLAGGSYEQYF TGTGCCAGCAGCAGAGGACTAGCGGGGGGCTCCTACGAGCAGTACTTC
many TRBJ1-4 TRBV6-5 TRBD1 CASSYKGGAGGKLFF TGTGCCAGCAGTTACAAAGGGGGCGCAGGTGGAAAACTGTTTTTT
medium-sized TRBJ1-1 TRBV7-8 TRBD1 CASSLVRGQGTEAFF TGTGCCAGCAGCTTAGTACGGGGACAGGGCACTGAAGCTTTCTTT
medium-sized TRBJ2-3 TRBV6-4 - CASSEAVADTDTQYF TGTGCCAGCAGTGAAGCAGTAGCGGACACAGATACGCAGTATTTT
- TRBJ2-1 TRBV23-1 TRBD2 CASSQTSGSYNEQFF TGCGCCAGCAGTCAAACTAGCGGGAGCTACAATGAGCAGTTCTTC
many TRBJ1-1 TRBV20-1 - CSASGLRVTEAFF TGCAGTGCCTCGGGCCTGAGGGTCACTGAAGCTTTCTTT
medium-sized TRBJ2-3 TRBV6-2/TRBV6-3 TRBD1 CASSYPRDRLADTQYF TGTGCCAGCAGTTACCCCCGGGACAGGCTCGCAGATACGCAGTATTTT
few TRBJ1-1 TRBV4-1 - CASSQRPGQMNTEAFF TGCGCCAGCAGCCAACGCCCGGGACAAATGAACACTGAAGCTTTCTTT
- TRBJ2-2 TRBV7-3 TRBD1 CASSPGTGGGELFF TGTGCCAGCAGCCCCGGGACAGGGGGCGGGGAGCTGTTTTTT
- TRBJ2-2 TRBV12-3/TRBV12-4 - CASRLLYTGELFF TGTGCCAGCCGTTTGTTGTACACCGGGGAGCTGTTTTTT
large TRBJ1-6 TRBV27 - CASSGPGYNSPLHF TGTGCCAGCAGTGGACCAGGGTATAATTCACCCCTCCACTTT
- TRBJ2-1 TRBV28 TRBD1 CASSPPDRGGNEQFF TGTGCCAGCAGTCCGCCCGACAGGGGCGGGAATGAGCAGTTCTTC
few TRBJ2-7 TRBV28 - CASSPAGGRREQYF TGTGCCAGCAGTCCCGCTGGGGGGCGTCGGGAGCAGTACTTC
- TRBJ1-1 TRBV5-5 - CASSLGVGGTEAFF TGTGCCAGCAGCTTGGGGGTCGGGGGCACTGAAGCTTTCTTT
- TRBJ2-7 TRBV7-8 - CASNPGRGKSEQYF TGTGCCAGCAACCCGGGCAGGGGAAAGTCCGAGCAGTACTTC
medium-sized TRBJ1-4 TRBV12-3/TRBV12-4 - CASSLGRGANEKLFF TGTGCCAGCAGTTTAGGTCGTGGGGCTAATGAAAAACTGTTTTTT
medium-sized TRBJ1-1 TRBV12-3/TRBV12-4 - CASSLSPRDGRGVFF TGTGCCAGCAGTTTAAGCCCCCGGGACGGACGGGGGGTTTTCTTT
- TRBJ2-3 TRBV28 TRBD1 CASSTVGTGTTDTQYF TGTGCCAGCAGCACCGTGGGGACAGGGACCACAGATACGCAGTATTTT
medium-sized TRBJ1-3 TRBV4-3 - CASSQGREGSLNTIYF TGCGCCAGCAGCCAAGGGAGAGAGGGTTCCCTCAACACCATATATTTT
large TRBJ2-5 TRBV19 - CASSWSETQYF TGTGCCAGTAGTTGGAGTGAGACCCAGTACTTC
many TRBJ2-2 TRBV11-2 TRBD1 CASSLVWTGSGELFF TGTGCCAGCAGCTTAGTATGGACAGGGAGCGGGGAGCTGTTTTTT
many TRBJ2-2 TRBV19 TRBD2 CATTGLAGANTGELFF TGTGCCACCACCGGACTAGCGGGGGCGAACACCGGGGAGCTGTTTTTT
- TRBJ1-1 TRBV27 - CASSFGGKNTEAFF TGTGCCAGCAGTTTCGGAGGGAAGAACACTGAAGCTTTCTTT
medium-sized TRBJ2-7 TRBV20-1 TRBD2 CSAGTSGRSYEQYF TGCAGTGCGGGGACTAGCGGGAGGTCCTACGAGCAGTACTTC
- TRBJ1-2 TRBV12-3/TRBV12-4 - CASSFGLGYTF TGTGCCAGCAGTTTTGGGTTAGGCTACACCTTC
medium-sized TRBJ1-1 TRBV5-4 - CASRGPLDTEAFF TGTGCCAGCAGGGGTCCTTTGGACACTGAAGCTTTCTTT
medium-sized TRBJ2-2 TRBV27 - CASSLAGVETTGELFF TGTGCCAGCAGTTTAGCAGGGGTGGAGACCACCGGGGAGCTGTTTTTT
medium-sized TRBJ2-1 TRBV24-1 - CATSDLFPDTSSYNEQFF TGTGCCACCAGTGATCTCTTCCCGGACACGAGCTCCTACAATGAGCAGTTCTTC
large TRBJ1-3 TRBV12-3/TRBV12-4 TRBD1 CASRGQGSTGNTIYF TGTGCCAGCAGAGGACAGGGTTCGACCGGAAACACCATATATTTT
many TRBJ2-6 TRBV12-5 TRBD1 CASAWDSNSWGANVLTF TGTGCTAGTGCCTGGGACAGCAACTCTTGGGGGGCCAACGTCCTGACTTTC
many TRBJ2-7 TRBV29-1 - CSYKQDSYEQYF TGCAGCTACAAACAAGACTCCTACGAGCAGTACTTC